This TCR beta chain comes out of a study of glioma-infiltrating T cells after dendritic cell vaccination. Study in general: Dendritic cell vaccination trial patients had either newly diagnosed or recurrent glioblastoma. The vaccine used monocyte-derived dendritic cells pulsed overnight with autologous tumor lysate. Study results and caveats: Survival was not directly related to TCR clonality in these patients.

This CDR3 spans 14 amino acids. In germline, CDR1 is MNHNS, CDR2 SASEGT. The V gene lost 4 bases and the J gene lost 4 bases, with 12 bases spanning the gap. About this clone itself: Its antigen is unknown.

The immunoSEQ assay amplified TCRB CDR3 from up to roughly 2 ug DNA. Using immunoSEQ multiplex PCR, the repertoire was profiled, and TCRdb retains in-frame clones only, with some absent. The table shows fewer than 60,000 clones, with approximately 91% occurring only once. Time point here: after dendritic cell vaccination, including at tumor progression/relapse. This clonotype was obtained from a human donor with glioblastoma. J is TRBJ2-3 and V is TRBV6-1, with D tentatively TRBD1 (6 bases). This material consisted of blood, taken after dendritic cell vaccination. CDR3 in amino acids: CASSGTRGADTQYF. The CDR3 nucleotides read TGTGCCAGCAGTGGAACCAGGGGTGCAGATACGCAGTATTTT.